One sample yielded the 3 T cell receptor beta chains listed below, sequenced in a study of control samples from healthy donors and cancer patients. Some clones are missing from TCRdb's copy, which holds only in-frame ones; the method was immunoSEQ multiplex PCR. The sample includes roughly 90,000 clones, around 82% of them seen just once. Sequencing was done on a sample of blood. All receptors derive from a woman aged 60 to 75 in good health.

The chain employs TRBV27 and TRBJ1-4, with D unresolved. With 8 bases removed from V and 7 bases from J, the gap between germline ends came to 14 bases. CDR3 length: 13 amino acids. Germline CDR1 and CDR2: MNHEY and SMNVEV (reference sequence). The CDR3 protein is CASGRIRGEKLFF. CDR3 bases: TGTGCCAGCGGGAGGATCCGGGGTGAAAAACTGTTTTTT. Full variable domain (rest looked up from reference TRBV27 and TRBJ1-4): EAQVTQNPRYLITVTGKKLTVTCSQNMNHEYMSWYRQDPGLGLRQIYYSMNVEVTDKGDVPEGYKVSRKEKRNFPLILESPSPNQTSLYFCASGRIRGEKLFFGSGTQLSVL.

This clone has just a few counts. The chain couples TRBV5-1 to TRBJ2-3, with 7 bases that match TRBD2. The germline gives CDR1 SGHRS, CDR2 YFSETQ. Unmatched junction bases numbered 5, after V lost 3 bases and J lost 4 bases. The CDR3 runs to 14 residues. CDR3 amino acids: CASSSGGISDTQYF. The CDR3 coding sequence is TGCGCCAGCAGCTCCGGGGGGATCTCAGATACGCAGTATTTT.

The chain joins TRBV6-1 to TRBJ1-2; D remains unclear. Trimming took off 2 bases at V and 8 bases at J, with 18 bases between the two ends. This CDR3 comprises 15 residues. Germline CDR1 reads MNHNS; CDR2 reads SASEGT. The DNA for the CDR3 is TGTGCCAGCAGTGAAATGAGAACGGGAGGCTGGGGCTACACCTTC. This translates into CASSEMRTGGWGYTF.